The source of this T cell receptor (beta chain) is a study of cytomegalovirus exposure and HLA in healthy donors. General study points: It was shown in a later analysis that HLA-associated TCR beta chains were more clonally expanded than other, equally common chains.

Germline V gene lookup returns CDR1 SGHKS and CDR2 YYEKEE (reference sequence). V gave up 0 bases and J gave up 4 bases, with 7 bases separating them. The CDR3 is made up of 14 amino acids. Primers: 60 Vbeta forward and 13 Jbeta reverse. Profiled with immunoSEQ multiplex PCR; TCRdb holds only in-frame clones, not every one. The repertoire has 100,000 to 150,000 clones, 70% to 80% of them found once; the top ten carry 1.4% to 1.5%. In the case of this clone: Its antigen is currently unknown.

The donors (healthy individuals) were bone marrow donors. The sequencing input was PBMCs. The V call is TRBV5-5, the J call TRBJ2-2, with D uncertain. This receptor was identified in a female donor in good health and CMV-seronegative. CDR3 sequence: CASSLGPSTGELFF. The CDR3 DNA is TGTGCCAGCAGCTTGGGGCCAAGCACCGGGGAGCTGTTTTTT.